The 18 T cell receptor beta chains listed next were all sequenced from one sample in a study of T cells in narcolepsy. The table came from immunoSEQ multiplex PCR; TCRdb's copy has only in-frame clones and leaves some out. The sample has fewer than 35,000 clones, roughly 80% seen once. Sample: CD45RA- memory CD4+ T cells from PBMCs. Receptor source: a human donor with narcolepsy.

The chain recombines TRBV5-4 with TRBJ2-2, with unresolved D. V was trimmed by 0 bases and J by 7 bases, leaving 4 bases between them. The CDR3 has 12 amino acids. Germline-derived CDR1 and CDR2 are SGHNT and YYREEE (reference sequence). CDR3 nucleotide sequence: TGTGCCAGCAGCTTGGACGACGGGGAGCTGTTTTTT. Its protein is CASSLDDGELFF.

This chain joins TRBV7-8 and TRBJ1-5; 9 nucleotides match TRBD1. This CDR3 has 17 residues. Germline values: CDR1 SGHVS, CDR2 FQNEAQ. Trimming at V came to 3 bases and at J to 4 bases, leaving 10 bases not matched to a gene. CDR3 DNA sequence: TGTGCCAGCAGCTTTGGGGCAAACAGGGGGCATAATCAGCCCCAGCATTTT. Translation gives CASSFGANRGHNQPQHF.

For the CDR3, the DNA is TGCGCCAGCGGACAGGGGCGCGGGGAAGAGACCCAGTACTTC. As protein: CASGQGRGEETQYF. V usage is TRBV5-1 and J usage is TRBJ2-5, with 9 positions matching TRBD1. The germline V gene has CDR1 SGHRS and CDR2 YFSETQ. Unmatched junction bases numbered 7, after V lost 7 bases and J lost 3 bases. The CDR3 has 14 amino acids.

The rearrangement joins TRBV9 to TRBJ2-3, with 10 bases lining up with TRBD2. Germline CDR1 SGDLS, CDR2 YYNGEE. CDR3 length: 17 amino acids. The V segment lost 0 bases and the J segment 5 bases; nucleotides outside the gene matches: 9. The CDR3 coding sequence is TGTGCCAGCAGCGTAGACGATCCAGCGGGGGGGTTAGATACGCAGTATTTT. Protein sequence: CASSVDDPAGGLDTQYF.

The chain employs TRBV4-1 and TRBJ1-1, with 7 positions matching TRBD1. In germline, CDR1 is MGHRA, CDR2 YSYEKL. CDR3 length equals 14 residues. The J segment lost 6 bases and the V segment lost 2 bases, leaving 6 bases of the junction unmatched. DNA of the CDR3: TGCGCCAGCAGCCAACCCGACAGGGAATCTGAAGCTTTCTTT. Its protein product is CASSQPDRESEAFF.

This clone was found once. CDR3 protein: CASSGGTIREKLFF. As DNA, the CDR3 is TGTGCCAGCAGCGGTGGGACAATTCGGGAAAAACTGTTTTTT. The chain employs TRBV11-2 and TRBJ1-4; TRBD1 might be the D (6 bases). CDR3 size: 14 residues. V was clipped by 5 bases and J by 8 bases, with 15 bases between them. The germline CDR1 and CDR2 sequences are SGHAT and FQNNGV.

This clone was detected once. The CDR3 DNA follows: TGTGCCAGCAGCGTAGCTAGCGGGGGGGCTGTCTACAATGAGCAGTTCTTC. Protein product: CASSVASGGAVYNEQFF. This rearrangement joins TRBV9 to TRBJ2-1; TRBD2 aligns across 12 bases. The J segment lost 3 bases and the V segment lost 0 bases, leaving 4 bases of the junction unmatched. The CDR3 covers 17 residues. The germline V gene encodes CDR1 SGDLS and CDR2 YYNGEE.

This clone was recorded only once. The chain links TRBV4-1 to TRBJ1-6; D is undetermined. With 0 bases removed from V and 8 bases from J, the gap between germline ends came to 8 bases. The CDR3 sequence is 14 residues long. CDR1 MGHRA and CDR2 YSYEKL come from the germline V gene. Here the CDR3 DNA reads TGCGCCAGCAGCCAAGATGTGTGGGATTCACCCCTCCACTTT. It specifies CASSQDVWDSPLHF.

The V gene is TRBV10-3, the J gene TRBJ1-3; D might be TRBD1 (5 bases). Germline CDR1 reads ENHRY; CDR2 reads SYGVKD. The CDR3 length is 15 residues. Trimming left V 4 bases short and J 1 base short, with 11 bases between. CDR3 sequence: CAISAAGRSGNTIYF. In DNA, the CDR3 is TGTGCCATCAGTGCGGCAGGGCGGTCTGGAAACACCATATATTTT.

The rearrangement uses TRBV5-6 and TRBJ2-7, with D hard to call. V was clipped by 4 bases and J by 4 bases, with 15 bases between them. Germline CDR1 SGHDT, CDR2 YYEEEE. The CDR3 has 14 residues. CDR3 nucleotide sequence: TGTGCCAGCAGCGACATCGGCAGGTCATACGAGCAGTACTTC. As protein: CASSDIGRSYEQYF.

This clone showed up just once. The chain has TRBV4-2 and TRBJ1-6; unclear D gene. This CDR3 comprises 18 residues. CDR1 is LGHNA, CDR2 YNFKEQ, per germline. Between the trimmed V and J ends, which lost 3 bases and 3 bases, there was a span of 18 bases. CDR3 loop: CASSHDMTSNSYNSPLHF. CDR3 DNA sequence: TGTGCCAGCAGCCACGATATGACGAGCAACAGCTATAATTCACCCCTCCACTTT.

This sequence joins TRBV6-1 and TRBJ1-2, with TRBD1 as a possible D gene (6 bases). The CDR3 has 12 residues. Germline CDR1 reads MNHNS; CDR2 reads SASEGT. Between the trimmed V and J ends, which lost 6 bases and 4 bases, there was a span of 9 bases. CDR3 in amino acids: CASSQGFYGYTF. The CDR3 region has the DNA TGTGCCAGCAGCCAGGGGTTCTATGGCTACACCTTC.

The V call is TRBV7-8, the J call TRBJ2-7; no reliable D call. Germline CDR1 SGHVS, CDR2 FQNEAQ. V gave up 5 bases and J gave up 3 bases, with 17 bases separating them. The CDR3 is 15 amino acids. Written as DNA, the CDR3 is TGTGCCAGCAGCCCCCCTACCAGGTCTAACTACGAGCAGTACTTC. This codes for CASSPPTRSNYEQYF.

Written as DNA, the CDR3 is TGTGCCACCAGCAGAGATCAATTTAGCGAGAGTAATTCACCCCTCCACTTT. This gives the protein CATSRDQFSESNSPLHF. The gene calls are TRBV15 and TRBJ1-6; D gene ambiguous. The CDR3 runs to 17 residues. Germline values: CDR1 LNHNV, CDR2 YYDKDF (reference sequence). V was shortened by 0 bases and J by 6 bases, with 15 bases between the two germline ends.

This clone was observed a handful of times. V and J are TRBV15 and TRBJ2-2; the D is unclear. The ends were cut back, 1 base at V and 1 base at J, with 10 bases in the middle. This CDR3 spans 16 amino acids. In germline, CDR1 is LNHNV, CDR2 YYDKDF (reference sequence). The CDR3 loop is CATSRVKGRNTGELFF. CDR3 sequence (DNA): TGTGCCACCAGCAGAGTAAAGGGAAGGAACACCGGGGAGCTGTTTTTT. The full variable domain, with the rest looked up from reference TRBV15 and TRBJ2-2, is DAMVIQNPRYQVTQFGKPVTLSCSQTLNHNVMYWYQQKSSQAPKLLFHYYDKDFNNEADTPDNFQSRRPNTSFCFLDIRSPGLGDTAMYLCATSRVKGRNTGELFFGEGSRLTVL.

The chain joins TRBV15 to TRBJ2-3; D remains ambiguous. The length of the CDR3 is 14 residues. V was trimmed by 4 bases and J by 6 bases, leaving 14 bases between them. Germline V lookup: CDR1 LNHNV, CDR2 YYDKDF (reference sequence). CDR3 loop: CATSITLTQDTQYF. CDR3 sequence (DNA): TGTGCCACCAGCATCACTCTTACCCAGGATACGCAGTATTTT. The entire variable domain, with the rest obtained from reference TRBV15 and TRBJ2-3, is as follows: DAMVIQNPRYQVTQFGKPVTLSCSQTLNHNVMYWYQQKSSQAPKLLFHYYDKDFNNEADTPDNFQSRRPNTSFCFLDIRSPGLGDTAMYLCATSITLTQDTQYFGPGTRLTVL.

A few counts support this clone. The rearrangement links TRBV5-8 to TRBJ1-1; D is possibly TRBD1 (5 bases). From germline, CDR1 is SGHTS and CDR2 YDEGEE. The V and J ends lost 4 bases and 7 bases respectively, with 20 bases between them. The CDR3 totals 15 residues. For the CDR3, the DNA is TGTGCCAGCAGCCCACGTGGGGGGGGAGCCCTTGAAGCTTTCTTT. Its translation is CASSPRGGGALEAFF.

The rearrangement uses TRBV18 and TRBJ1-1, with D maybe TRBD1 (5 bases). CDR1 is KGHSH, CDR2 LQKENI, per germline. The V gene lost 6 bases and the J gene lost 1 base, with 18 bases spanning the gap. This CDR3 has 16 residues. The CDR3 region is CASSAQRGGGNTEAFF. In DNA, the CDR3 is TGTGCCAGCTCCGCCCAACGCGGGGGGGGGAACACTGAAGCTTTCTTT.